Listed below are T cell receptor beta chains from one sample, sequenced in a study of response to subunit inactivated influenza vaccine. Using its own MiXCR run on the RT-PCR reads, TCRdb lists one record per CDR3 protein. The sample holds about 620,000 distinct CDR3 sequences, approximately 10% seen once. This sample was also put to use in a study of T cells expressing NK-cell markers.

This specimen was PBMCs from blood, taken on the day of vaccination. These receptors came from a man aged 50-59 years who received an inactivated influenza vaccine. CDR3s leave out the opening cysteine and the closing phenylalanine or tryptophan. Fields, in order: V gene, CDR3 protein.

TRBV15 ATSRGGTRYEQY
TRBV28 ASTARETQY
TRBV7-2 ASSSQGRRTNEKLF
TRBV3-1 ASSQRLAGGEQY
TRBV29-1 SVALTGGVNTGELF
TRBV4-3 ASSQDGQNKNIQY
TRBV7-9 ASSLYRGPRENIQY
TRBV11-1 ASSMDRAGAF
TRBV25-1 ASSELLRGGSNEQF
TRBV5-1 ASSPDGDRNSPLH
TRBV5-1 ASSFGRVQDTQY
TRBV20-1 SANSGRAPYEQY
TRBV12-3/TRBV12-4 ASSLALLAAYNEQF
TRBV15 ATSRVGTRGAETQY
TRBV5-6 ASSSPRGQVMGETQY
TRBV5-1 ASSLDSFSSTDTQY
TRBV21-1 ASSKLEFLVT
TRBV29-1 SVEDHGGRLTGELF
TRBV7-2 ASSLRRDPSYNEQF
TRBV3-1 ASSRGWDTEAF
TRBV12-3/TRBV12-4 ASSLQRLGETQY
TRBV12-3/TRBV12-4 ASSFSDLDGYT
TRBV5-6 ASSLIIGEQY
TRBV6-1 ASRVGMSNTEAF
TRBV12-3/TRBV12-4 ASSRLTGNYGYT
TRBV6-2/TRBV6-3 ASSYSGSLGYNEQF
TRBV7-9 ASSRHSGGVTDTQY
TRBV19 ASSIRSPYEQY
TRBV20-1 SARDRKSPSIIKLRNQPQH
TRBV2 ASSEFPAGGTDTQY
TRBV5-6 ASSLRLELTQY
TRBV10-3 AISESRSGVNNEQF
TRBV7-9 ASSLGGSDEQF
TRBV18 ASSPNRGPSYEQY
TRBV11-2 ASSPIGADGYT
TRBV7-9 ASSSPGTPTYEQY
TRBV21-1 IIRRESSYEQY
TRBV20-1 SAKGLAGYNEQF
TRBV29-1 SVARLNEQF
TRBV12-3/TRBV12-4 ASRRDRASNQPQH
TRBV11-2 ASSSTTFTSGGGNEQF
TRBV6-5 ASSYARMGREKLF
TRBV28 ASIAQGYKYEQY
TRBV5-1 ASSLHPGASGSIPPYEQY